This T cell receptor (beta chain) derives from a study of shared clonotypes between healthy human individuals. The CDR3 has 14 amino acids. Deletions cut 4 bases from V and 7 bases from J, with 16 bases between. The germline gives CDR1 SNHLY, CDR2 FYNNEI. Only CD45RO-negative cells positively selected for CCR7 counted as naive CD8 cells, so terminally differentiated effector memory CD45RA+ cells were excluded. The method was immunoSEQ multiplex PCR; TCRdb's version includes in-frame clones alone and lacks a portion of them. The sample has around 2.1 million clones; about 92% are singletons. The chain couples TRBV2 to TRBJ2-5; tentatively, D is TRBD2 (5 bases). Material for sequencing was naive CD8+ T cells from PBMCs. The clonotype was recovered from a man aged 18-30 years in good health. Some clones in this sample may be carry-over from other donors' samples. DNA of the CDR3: TGTGCCAGCAGTGGACGGGGAGCCGAGTGGACCCAGTACTTC. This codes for CASSGRGAEWTQYF. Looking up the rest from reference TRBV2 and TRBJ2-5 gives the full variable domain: EPEVTQTPSHQVTQMGQEVILRCVPISNHLYFYWYRQILGQKVEFLVSFYNNEISEKSEIFDDQFSVERPDGSNFTLKIRSTKLEDSAMYFCASSGRGAEWTQYFGPGTRLLVL.